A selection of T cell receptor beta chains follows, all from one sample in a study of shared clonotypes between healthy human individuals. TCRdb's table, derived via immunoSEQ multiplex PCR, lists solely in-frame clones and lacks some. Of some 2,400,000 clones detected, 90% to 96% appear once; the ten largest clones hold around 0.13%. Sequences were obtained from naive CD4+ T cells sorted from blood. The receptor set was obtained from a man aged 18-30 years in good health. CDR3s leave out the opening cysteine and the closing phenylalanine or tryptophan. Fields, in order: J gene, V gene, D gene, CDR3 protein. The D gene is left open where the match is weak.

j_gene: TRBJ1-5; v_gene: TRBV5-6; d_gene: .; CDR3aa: ASSLLEMNNQPQH
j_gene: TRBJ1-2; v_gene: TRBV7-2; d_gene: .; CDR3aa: ASSRDVDYGYT
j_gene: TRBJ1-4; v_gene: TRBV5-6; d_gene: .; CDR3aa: ASSLDSPNEKLF
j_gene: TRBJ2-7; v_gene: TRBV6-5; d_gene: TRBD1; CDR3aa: ASSDRVENYEQY
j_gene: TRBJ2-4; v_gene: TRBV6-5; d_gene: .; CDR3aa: ASSSRAGKNIQY
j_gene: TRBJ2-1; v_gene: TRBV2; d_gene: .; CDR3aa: ASSWGGGEQF
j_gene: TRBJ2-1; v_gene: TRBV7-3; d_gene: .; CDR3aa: ASSLSRDYNEQF
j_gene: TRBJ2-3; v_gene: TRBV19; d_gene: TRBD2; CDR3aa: ASKGLAGDTQY
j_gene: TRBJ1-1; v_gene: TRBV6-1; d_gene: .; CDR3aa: ASRLRVSSPEAF
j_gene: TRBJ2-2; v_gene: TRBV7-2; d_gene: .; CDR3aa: ASSLAPGLGDTGELF
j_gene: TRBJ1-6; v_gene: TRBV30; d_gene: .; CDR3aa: AWSGGVESPLH
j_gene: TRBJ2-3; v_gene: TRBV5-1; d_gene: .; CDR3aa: ASSLSGDTQY
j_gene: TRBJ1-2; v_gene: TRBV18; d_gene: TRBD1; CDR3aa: ASSLTGQGANYGYT
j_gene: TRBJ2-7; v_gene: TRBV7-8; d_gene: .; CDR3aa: ASSPGRLPWEQY
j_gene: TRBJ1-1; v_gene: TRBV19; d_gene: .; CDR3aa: ASSRKGQRVPEAF
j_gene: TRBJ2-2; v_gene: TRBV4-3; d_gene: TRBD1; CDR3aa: ASSPGGHTGELF
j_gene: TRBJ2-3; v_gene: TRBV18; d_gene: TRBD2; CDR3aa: ASSPGLAGGPGDTQY
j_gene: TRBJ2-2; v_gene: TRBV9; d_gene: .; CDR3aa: ASSVAGRAITGELF
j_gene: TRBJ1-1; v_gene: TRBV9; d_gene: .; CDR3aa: ASSVGWLMNTEAF
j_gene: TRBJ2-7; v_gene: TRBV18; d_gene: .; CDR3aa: ASSPPTSSTEQY
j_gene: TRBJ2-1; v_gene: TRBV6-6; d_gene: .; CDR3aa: ASKGSGNGNEQF
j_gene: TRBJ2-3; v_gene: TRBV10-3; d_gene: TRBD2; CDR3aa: AISALAGDTQY
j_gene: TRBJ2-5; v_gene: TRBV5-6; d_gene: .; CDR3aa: ASSRPGFQETQY
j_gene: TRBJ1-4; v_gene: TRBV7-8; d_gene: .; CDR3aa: ASSPGTSSEKLF
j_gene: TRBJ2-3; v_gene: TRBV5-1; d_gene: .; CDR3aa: ASSLEVPADTQY
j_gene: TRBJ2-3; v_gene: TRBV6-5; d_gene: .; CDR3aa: ASMRGDTQY
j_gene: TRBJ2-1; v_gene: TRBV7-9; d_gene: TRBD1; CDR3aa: ASSLASPGQGNNEQF
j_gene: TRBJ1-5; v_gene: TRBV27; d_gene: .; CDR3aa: ASSPAGRPQSNQPQH
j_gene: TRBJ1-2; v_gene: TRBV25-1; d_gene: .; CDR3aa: ASSEYGGYT
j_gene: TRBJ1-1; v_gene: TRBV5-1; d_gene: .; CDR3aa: ASSLPDRIEAF
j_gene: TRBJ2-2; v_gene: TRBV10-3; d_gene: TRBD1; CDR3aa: AIRGDREAGGELF
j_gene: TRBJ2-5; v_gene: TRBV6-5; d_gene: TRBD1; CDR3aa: ASSPDRVETQY
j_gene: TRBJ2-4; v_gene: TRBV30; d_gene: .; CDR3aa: AWSAQGIAKNIQY
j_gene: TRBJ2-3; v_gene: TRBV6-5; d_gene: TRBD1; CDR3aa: ASSLGTGVVTDTQY
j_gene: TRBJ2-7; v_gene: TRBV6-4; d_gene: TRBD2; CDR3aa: ASSDLRRLAGAPPYEQY
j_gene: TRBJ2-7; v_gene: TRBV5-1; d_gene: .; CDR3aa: ASSLVGYEQY
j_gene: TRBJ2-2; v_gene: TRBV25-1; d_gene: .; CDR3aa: ASSEPGELF
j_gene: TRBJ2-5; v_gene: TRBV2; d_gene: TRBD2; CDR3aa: ASTLAGVGETQY
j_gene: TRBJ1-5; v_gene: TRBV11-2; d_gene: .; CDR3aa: ASSLGQNQPQH
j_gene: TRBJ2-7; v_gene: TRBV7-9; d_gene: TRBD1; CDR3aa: ASSRPGTVYEQY
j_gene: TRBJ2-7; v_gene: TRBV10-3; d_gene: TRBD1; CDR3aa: AISPFPGQDLYEQY
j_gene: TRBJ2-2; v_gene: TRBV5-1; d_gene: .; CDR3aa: ASSFEIPNTGELF
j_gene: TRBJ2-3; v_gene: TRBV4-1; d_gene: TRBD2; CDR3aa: ASSRAPGLVGDTQY
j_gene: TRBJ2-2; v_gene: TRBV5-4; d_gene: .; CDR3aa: ASSFGAGNTGELF
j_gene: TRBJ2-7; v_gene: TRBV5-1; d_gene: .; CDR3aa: ASSPWGPYEQY
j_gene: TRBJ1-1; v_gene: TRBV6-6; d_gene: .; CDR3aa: ASSAPQGLDTEAF
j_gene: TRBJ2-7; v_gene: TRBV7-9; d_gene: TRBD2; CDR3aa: ASRAGTSGRPPYYEQY
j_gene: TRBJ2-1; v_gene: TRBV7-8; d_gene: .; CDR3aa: ASSHKDRSSYNEQF
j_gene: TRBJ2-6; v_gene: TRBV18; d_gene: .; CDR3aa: ASSPPRAVSGANVLT